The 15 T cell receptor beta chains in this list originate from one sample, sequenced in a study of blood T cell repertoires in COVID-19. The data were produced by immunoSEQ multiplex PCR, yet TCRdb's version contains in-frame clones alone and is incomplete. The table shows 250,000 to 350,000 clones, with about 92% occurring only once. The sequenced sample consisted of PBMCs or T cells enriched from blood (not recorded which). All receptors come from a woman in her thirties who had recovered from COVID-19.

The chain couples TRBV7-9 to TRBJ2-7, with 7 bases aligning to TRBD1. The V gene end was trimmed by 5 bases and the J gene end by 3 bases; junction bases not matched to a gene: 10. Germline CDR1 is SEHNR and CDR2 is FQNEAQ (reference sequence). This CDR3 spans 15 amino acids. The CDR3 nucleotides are TGTGCCAGCAGCACAACGGGGACAGAGAACTACGAGCAGTACTTC. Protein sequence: CASSTTGTENYEQYF.

The CDR3 loop is CASSFARVNTEAFF. CDR3 nucleotides: TGTGCCAGCAGTTTTGCCAGGGTGAACACTGAAGCTTTCTTT. The chain carries TRBV28 and TRBJ1-1, with D perhaps matching TRBD1 (5 bases). The length of the CDR3 is 14 residues. Deletions cut 3 bases from V and 0 bases from J, with 8 bases between. Germline V gene data show CDR1 as MDHEN and CDR2 as SYDVKM.

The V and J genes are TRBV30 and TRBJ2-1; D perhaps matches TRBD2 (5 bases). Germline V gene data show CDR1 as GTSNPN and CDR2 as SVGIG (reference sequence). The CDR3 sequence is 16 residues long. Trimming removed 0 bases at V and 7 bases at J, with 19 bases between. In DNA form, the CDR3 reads TGTGCCTGGAGTGTGTCTCGGCCGCGGGTACAAAATGAGCAGTTCTTC. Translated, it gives CAWSVSRPRVQNEQFF.

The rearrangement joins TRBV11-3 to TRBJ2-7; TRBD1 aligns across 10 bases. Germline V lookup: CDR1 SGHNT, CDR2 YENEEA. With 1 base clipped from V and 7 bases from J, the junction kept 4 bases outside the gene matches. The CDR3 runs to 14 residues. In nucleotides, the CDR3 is TGTGCCAGCAGCTTAGGACAGGGGGCGAAAGAGCAGTACTTC. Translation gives CASSLGQGAKEQYF.

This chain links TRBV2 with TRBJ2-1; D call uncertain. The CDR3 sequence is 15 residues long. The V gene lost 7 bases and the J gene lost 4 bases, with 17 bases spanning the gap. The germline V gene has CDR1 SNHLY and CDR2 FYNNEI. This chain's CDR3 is CASTHDSMVYNEQFF. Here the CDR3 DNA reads TGTGCCAGCACCCACGACTCCATGGTATACAATGAGCAGTTCTTC. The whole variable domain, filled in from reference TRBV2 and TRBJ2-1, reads EPEVTQTPSHQVTQMGQEVILRCVPISNHLYFYWYRQILGQKVEFLVSFYNNEISEKSEIFDDQFSVERPDGSNFTLKIRSTKLEDSAMYFCASTHDSMVYNEQFFGPGTRLTVL.

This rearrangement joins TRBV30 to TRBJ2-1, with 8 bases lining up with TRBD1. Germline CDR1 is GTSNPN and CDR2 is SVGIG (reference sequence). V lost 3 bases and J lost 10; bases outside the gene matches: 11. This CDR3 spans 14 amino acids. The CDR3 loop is CAWSRGQGVGEQFF. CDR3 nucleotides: TGTGCCTGGAGCAGAGGACAGGGAGTAGGAGAGCAGTTCTTC.

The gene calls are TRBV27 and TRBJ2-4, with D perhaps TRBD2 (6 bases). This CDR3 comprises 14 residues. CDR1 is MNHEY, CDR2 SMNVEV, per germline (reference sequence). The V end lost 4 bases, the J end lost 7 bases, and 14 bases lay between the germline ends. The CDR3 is CASSWGQGGNIQYF. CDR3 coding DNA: TGTGCCAGCAGTTGGGGTCAGGGAGGCAACATTCAGTACTTC.

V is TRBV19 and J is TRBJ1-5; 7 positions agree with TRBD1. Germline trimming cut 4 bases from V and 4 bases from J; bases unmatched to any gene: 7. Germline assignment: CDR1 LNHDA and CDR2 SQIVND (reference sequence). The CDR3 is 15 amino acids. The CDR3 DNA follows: TGTGCCAGTAGTACCGGGAGGGGGCGAAATCAGCCCCAGCATTTT. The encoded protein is CASSTGRGRNQPQHF.

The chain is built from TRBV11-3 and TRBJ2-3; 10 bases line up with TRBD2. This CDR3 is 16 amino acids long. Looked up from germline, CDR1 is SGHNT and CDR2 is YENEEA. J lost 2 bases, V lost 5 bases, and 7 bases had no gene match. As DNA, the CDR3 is TGTGCCAGCAGCCACTCTAGCGGGAGCCCCACAGATACGCAGTATTTT. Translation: CASSHSSGSPTDTQYF.

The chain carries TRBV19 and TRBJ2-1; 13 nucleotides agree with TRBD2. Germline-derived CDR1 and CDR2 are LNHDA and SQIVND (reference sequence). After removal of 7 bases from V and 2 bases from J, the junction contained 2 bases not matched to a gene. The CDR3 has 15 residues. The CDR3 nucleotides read TGTGCCAGTACTGGGACTAGCGGGGCCTACAATGAGCAGTTCTTC. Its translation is CASTGTSGAYNEQFF.

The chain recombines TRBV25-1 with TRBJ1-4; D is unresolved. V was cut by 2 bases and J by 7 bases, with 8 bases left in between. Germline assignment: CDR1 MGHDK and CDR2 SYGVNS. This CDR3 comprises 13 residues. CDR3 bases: TGTGCCAGCAGTGAAGAGGTCAGTGAAAAACTGTTTTTT. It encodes CASSEEVSEKLFF. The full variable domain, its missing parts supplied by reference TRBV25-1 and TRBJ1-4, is EADIYQTPRYLVIGTGKKITLECSQTMGHDKMYWYQQDPGMELHLIHYSYGVNSTEKGDLSSESTVSRIRTEHFPLTLESARPSHTSQYLCASSEEVSEKLFFGSGTQLSVL.

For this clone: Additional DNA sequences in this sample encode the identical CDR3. The CDR3 here is CASRPGGYSNQPQHF. DNA for the CDR3: TGTGCCAGCAGGCCCGGGGGTTATAGCAATCAGCCCCAGCATTTT. This chain links TRBV28 with TRBJ1-5; weak D call: TRBD1 (5 bases). The germline V gene encodes CDR1 MDHEN and CDR2 SYDVKM. This CDR3 region has 15 residues. V lost 6 bases and J lost 0, with 12 bases in between.

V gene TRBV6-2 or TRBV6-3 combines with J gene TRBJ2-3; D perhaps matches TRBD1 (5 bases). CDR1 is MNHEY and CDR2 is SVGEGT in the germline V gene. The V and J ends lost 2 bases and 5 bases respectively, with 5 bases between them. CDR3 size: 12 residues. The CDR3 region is CASSYRGDTQYF. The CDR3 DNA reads TGTGCCAGCAGTTACAGGGGAGATACGCAGTATTTT.

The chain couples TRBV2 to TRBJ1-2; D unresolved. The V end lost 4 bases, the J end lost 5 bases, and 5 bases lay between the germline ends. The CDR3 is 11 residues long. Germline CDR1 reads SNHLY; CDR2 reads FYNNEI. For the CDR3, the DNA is TGTGCCAGCAGTGGAGGGTATGGCTACACCTTC. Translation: CASSGGYGYTF.

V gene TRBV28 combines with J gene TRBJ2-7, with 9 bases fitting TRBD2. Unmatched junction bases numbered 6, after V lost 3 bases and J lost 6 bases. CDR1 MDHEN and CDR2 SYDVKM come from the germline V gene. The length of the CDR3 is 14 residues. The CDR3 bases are TGTGCCAGCAGTTTGCGGGAGGGCCTCTCCGAGCAGTACTTC. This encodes CASSLREGLSEQYF.